This T cell receptor (beta chain) was recovered during a study of blood T cells in healthy people across ages. A J-beta primer mix and a sample-barcoded 5' primer were used in a second PCR of about 7 to 12 cycles. TCRdb called the 5' RACE reads again in MiXCR, with one record for every CDR3 protein. Of nearly 1 million distinct CDR3 sequences in the sample, roughly 51% are singletons; the top ten hold roughly 23%. The clonotype originates from a woman aged 60-75 years in good health. Sample: blood.

The CDR3: CASSLYRDYEQYF. The CDR3 region has the DNA TGTGCCAGCAGTTTATACAGGGATTACGAGCAGTACTTC. The genes are TRBV12-3 or TRBV12-4 and TRBJ2-7; D is possibly TRBD1 (6 bases). The CDR3 sequence is 13 residues long. Trimming removed 2 bases at V and 4 bases at J, with 9 bases between.